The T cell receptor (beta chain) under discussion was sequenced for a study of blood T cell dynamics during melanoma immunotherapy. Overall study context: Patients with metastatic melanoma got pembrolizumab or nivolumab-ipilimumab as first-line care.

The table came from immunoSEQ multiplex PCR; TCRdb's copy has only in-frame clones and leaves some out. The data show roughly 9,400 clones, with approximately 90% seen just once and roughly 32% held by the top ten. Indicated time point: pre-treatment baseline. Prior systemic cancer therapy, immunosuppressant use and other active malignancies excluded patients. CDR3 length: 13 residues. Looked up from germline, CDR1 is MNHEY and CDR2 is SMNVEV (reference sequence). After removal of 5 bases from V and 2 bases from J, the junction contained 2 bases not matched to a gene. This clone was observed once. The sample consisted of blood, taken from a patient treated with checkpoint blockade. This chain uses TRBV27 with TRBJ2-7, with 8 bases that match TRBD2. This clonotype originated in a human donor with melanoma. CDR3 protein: CASSGGLAYEQYF. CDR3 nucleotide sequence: TGTGCCAGCAGTGGGGGACTAGCCTACGAGCAGTACTTC.